This record covers a single T cell receptor (beta chain). This specimen belongs to a study of blood T cell repertoires in COVID-19. Data came from immunoSEQ multiplex PCR; TCRdb stores just in-frame clones and leaves some out. The repertoire holds over 250,000 clones, with about 81% as singletons. Material for sequencing was PBMCs or T cells enriched from blood (not recorded which). The source is a man in his thirties or forties with acute COVID-19.

CDR3 sequence: CASREQVKTEAFF. The DNA for the CDR3 is TGCGCCAGCCGGGAGCAGGTAAAGACTGAAGCTTTCTTT. The chain employs TRBV5-1 and TRBJ1-1; no clear D gene. V was trimmed by 7 bases and J by 5 bases, leaving 15 bases between them. Germline V gene sequence: CDR1 SGHRS, CDR2 YFSETQ. The CDR3 is 13 amino acids.